This is a list of T cell receptor beta chains from one sample in a study of OX40 agonist ivuxolimab in advanced cancers. Using immunoSEQ multiplex PCR, the repertoire was profiled, and TCRdb retains in-frame clones only, with some absent. The sample consists of around 36,000 clones, more than 85% of them appearing once. This specimen was CD4+ or CD8+ T cells sorted from blood, taken in a trial of the OX40 agonist ivuxolimab. The source of these receptors is an adult with an advanced solid tumor such as melanoma, head and neck, liver or kidney cancer. The CDR3 runs from the conserved cysteine through the conserved F or W. D genes are given only for firm matches. Clone size is not always given. Where it is, it says once, few, many or a class for expanded clones.

D gene	V gene	clone size	J gene	CDR3 protein	CDR3 DNA
.	TRBV9	.	TRBJ2-5	CASSVGDGQETQYF	TGTGCCAGCAGCGTAGGCGACGGACAAGAGACCCAGTACTTC
TRBD2	TRBV7-7	.	TRBJ2-1	CASSLSLAGGSYNEQFF	TGTGCTAGCAGCTTAAGTCTAGCGGGGGGTAGTTACAATGAGCAGTTCTTC
TRBD1	TRBV25-1	.	TRBJ1-1	CASRTGTAEAFF	TGTGCCAGCAGAACCGGGACAGCTGAAGCTTTCTTT
.	TRBV6-1	.	TRBJ2-1	CASSEEVGGYDEQFF	TGTGCCAGCAGTGAAGAGGTGGGGGGTTACGATGAGCAGTTCTTC
.	TRBV30	.	TRBJ1-2	CAWNIGLWGYTF	TGTGCCTGGAACATCGGCTTGTGGGGCTACACCTTC
TRBD2	TRBV5-4	.	TRBJ2-7	CASSSRGGGIGEQYF	TGTGCCAGCAGCTCCAGGGGCGGGGGGATTGGGGAGCAGTACTTC
.	TRBV23-1	once	TRBJ1-1	CASSQREQGGTEAFF	TGCGCCAGCAGTCAACGGGAACAGGGAGGTACTGAAGCTTTCTTT
TRBD2	TRBV11-3	.	TRBJ2-1	CASSSSGGGYNEQFF	TGTGCCAGCAGCTCGAGCGGGGGGGGATACAATGAGCAGTTCTTC
.	TRBV30	.	TRBJ2-1	CAVSRDDNEQFF	TGTGCCGTATCCCGGGACGACAATGAGCAGTTCTTC
TRBD2	TRBV27	once	TRBJ2-1	CASSLTSGYNEQFF	TGTGCCAGCAGTTTGACTAGCGGTTACAATGAGCAGTTCTTC
.	TRBV2	.	TRBJ2-7	CASSDQRDYEQYF	TGTGCCAGCAGTGACCAACGGGACTACGAGCAGTACTTC
TRBD2	TRBV7-8	.	TRBJ2-3	CASSLGLAGAPTDTQYF	TGTGCCAGCAGCTTAGGACTAGCGGGGGCACCCACAGATACGCAGTATTTT
.	TRBV27	.	TRBJ1-1	CASSFGAGGTEAFF	TGTGCCAGCAGTTTCGGGGCGGGGGGGACTGAAGCTTTCTTT
TRBD2	TRBV5-1	once	TRBJ2-1	CASSSGLAGYNEQFF	TGCGCCAGCAGCTCGGGACTAGCGGGGTACAATGAGCAGTTCTTC
.	TRBV6-1	.	TRBJ1-1	CASSEFLNTEAFF	TGTGCCAGCAGTGAATTTTTGAACACTGAAGCTTTCTTT
.	TRBV4-1	.	TRBJ1-1	CASSQVLDTEAFF	TGCGCCAGCAGCCAAGTTTTGGACACTGAAGCTTTCTTT
.	TRBV30	.	TRBJ2-7	CAWSVRGVRGEQYF	TGTGCCTGGAGTGTACGAGGGGTGCGCGGCGAGCAGTACTTC
.	TRBV6-1	.	TRBJ1-1	CASSEPGYNTEAFF	TGTGCCAGCAGTGAACCGGGGTATAACACTGAAGCTTTCTTT
.	TRBV5-4	once	TRBJ2-7	CASSFGTETYEQYF	TGTGCCAGCAGCTTCGGGACGGAAACCTACGAGCAGTACTTC
.	TRBV4-1	.	TRBJ1-4	CASSQEGVYEKLFF	TGCGCCAGCAGCCAAGAGGGAGTTTATGAAAAACTGTTTTTT
.	TRBV4-1	once	TRBJ2-7	CASSQDQGGEQYF	TGCGCCAGCAGCCAAGATCAAGGGGGCGAGCAGTACTTC
.	TRBV9	few	TRBJ2-7	CASSVAGLEQYF	TGTGCCAGCAGCGTAGCGGGGCTCGAGCAGTACTTC
.	TRBV4-1	.	TRBJ1-2	CASSQTQTAYGYTF	TGCGCCAGCAGCCAAACCCAGACAGCCTATGGCTACACCTTC
.	TRBV27	.	TRBJ2-5	CASSLRGDTGETQYF	TGTGCCAGCAGTTTAAGGGGGGACACCGGAGAGACCCAGTACTTC